The 13 T cell receptor beta chains listed next were all sequenced from one sample in a study of spatial heterogeneity in lung cancer. Points from the study as a whole: For expanded intratumoral alpha and beta TCRs, counts tracked tumor mutation counts.

As to time point: sample taken at primary tumor resection. These receptors' antigens are unknown. One entry per CDR3 protein results from TCRdb running MiXCR on the 5' RACE reads. In the table there are 20,000 to 25,000 distinct CDR3 sequences, under 3.5% of which are singletons. The sample in question was lung tumor tissue, obtained at surgery. These receptors originate from a male donor with early-stage non-small cell lung cancer.

This clonotype was observed at least ten times. The rearrangement links TRBV4-1 to TRBJ1-2; D ambiguous. Germline values: CDR1 MGHRA, CDR2 YSYEKL. With 2 bases removed from V and 2 bases from J, the gap between germline ends came to 6 bases. The CDR3 has 13 residues. The CDR3, as DNA: TGCGCCAGCAGCCAAACCAGGAACTATGGCTACACCTTC. As protein: CASSQTRNYGYTF.

On this clonotype itself: This could be a read error, since a much larger clone is one nucleotide away. The J gene is TRBJ2-5, the V gene TRBV11-3; tentatively, D is TRBD1 (5 bases). Between the trimmed V and J ends, which lost 10 bases and 5 bases, there was a span of 17 bases. CDR3 size: 13 residues. From germline, CDR1 is SGHNT and CDR2 YENEEA. CDR3 loop: CANKNSAGETQYF. The DNA of the CDR3 is TGTGCCAACAAAAACTCGGCAGGGGAGACCCAGTACTTC. Variable domain in full (rest from reference TRBV11-3 and TRBJ2-5): EAGVVQSPRYKIIEKKQPVAFWCNPISGHNTLYWYLQNLGQGPELLIRYENEEAVDDSQLPKDRFSAERLKGVDSTLKIQPAELGDSAVYLCANKNSAGETQYFGPGTRLLVL.

At least ten counts were recorded for this clonotype. The chain carries TRBV10-3 and TRBJ1-5, with D possibly TRBD1 on 5 matching bases. Germline CDR1 reads ENHRY; CDR2 reads SYGVKD. The CDR3 totals 16 residues. V gave up 2 bases and J gave up 1 base, with 12 bases separating them. The DNA of the CDR3 is TGTGCCATCAGTGAGCCCGGGGGGGGGAGCAATCAGCCCCAGCATTTT. The encoded protein is CAISEPGGGSNQPQHF.

This clonotype was counted at least ten times. V is TRBV28 and J is TRBJ2-7; no reliable D call. There are 13 residues in the CDR3. V lost 7 bases and J 2 bases, leaving 12 bases between the germline ends. Germline V gene lookup returns CDR1 MDHEN and CDR2 SYDVKM. The CDR3 DNA follows: TGTGCCAGCAACCAGGAGACCACCTACGAGCAGTACTTC. Translation: CASNQETTYEQYF.

This clonotype was observed many times. V and J are TRBV11-3 and TRBJ2-1, with TRBD1 matching over 9 bases. With V trimmed by 6 bases and J by 6 bases, 6 bases remained unmatched. Germline values: CDR1 SGHNT, CDR2 YENEEA. The CDR3 loop spans 14 amino acids. The CDR3 spells CASRWDRVSNEQFF. In DNA, the CDR3 is TGTGCCAGCAGGTGGGACAGGGTAAGCAATGAGCAGTTCTTC.

This clonotype came up many times. The rearrangement links TRBV2 to TRBJ2-6; no clear D gene. The CDR3 covers 14 residues. CDR1 and CDR2 (germline): SNHLY, FYNNEI. The germline V and J ends were trimmed by 0 bases and 14 bases, with 14 bases remaining between them. In DNA form, the CDR3 reads TGTGCCAGCAGTGAAGCGCCTGAAATTAGTATCCTGACTTTC. This sequence encodes CASSEAPEISILTF.

This clonotype was recorded many times. The rearrangement joins TRBV20-1 to TRBJ1-2; D call uncertain. This CDR3 region has 11 residues. The germline V and J ends were trimmed by 4 bases and 8 bases, with 11 bases remaining between them. Germline CDR1 reads DFQATT; CDR2 reads SNEGSKA (reference sequence). The CDR3 is CSAMEGLGYTF. DNA for the CDR3: TGCAGTGCTATGGAAGGGTTGGGCTACACCTTC.

This clonotype was counted many times. This chain connects TRBV7-3 to TRBJ2-2; D possibly corresponds to TRBD2 (5 bases). Germline CDR1 SGHTA, CDR2 FQGTGA. Trimming stripped 7 bases from V and 3 bases from J, with 15 bases between. The CDR3 is 15 amino acids. The CDR3 spells CASIILVGDTGELFF. CDR3 nucleotide sequence: TGTGCCAGCATTATACTAGTCGGGGACACCGGGGAGCTGTTTTTT.

This clonotype was observed at least ten times. The chain uses TRBV10-3 and TRBJ2-7, with 7 bases that match TRBD2. V was clipped by 3 bases and J by 5 bases; unmatched bases: 4. Germline loops: CDR1 ENHRY, CDR2 SYGVKD. This CDR3 has 13 residues. CDR3 DNA sequence: TGTGCCATCAGTGATCGGCTAGCGGACGAGCAGTACTTC. This encodes CAISDRLADEQYF.

The chain uses TRBV13 and TRBJ2-7, with 10 bases fitting TRBD2. Germline values: CDR1 PRHDT, CDR2 FYEKMQ (reference sequence). Unmatched junction bases numbered 5, after V lost 5 bases and J lost 4 bases. The CDR3 is 14 residues long. CDR3 region: CASSTGLAEYEQYF. CDR3 coding DNA: TGTGCCAGCAGCACAGGACTAGCGGAGTACGAGCAGTACTTC.

In this sample, this clonotype turned up many times. The rearrangement uses TRBV6-2 or TRBV6-3 and TRBJ2-4; D unclear. V was shortened by 5 bases and J by 0 bases, with 14 bases between the two germline ends. The germline V gene has CDR1 MNHEY and CDR2 SVGEGT. The CDR3 is 16 amino acids. CDR3 amino acids: CASSPHGSLAKNIQYF. The CDR3 bases are TGTGCCAGCAGTCCTCATGGCAGCCTAGCCAAAAACATTCAGTACTTC.

This clonotype was seen repeatedly, ten times or more. The rearrangement joins TRBV15 to TRBJ1-4; no clear D. Trimming stripped 3 bases from V and 7 bases from J, with 9 bases between. This CDR3 has 13 residues. CDR1 and CDR2 (germline): LNHNV, YYDKDF (reference sequence). CDR3 sequence: CATSSSRSEKLFF. The DNA of the CDR3 is TGTGCCACCAGCAGTTCCAGGAGTGAAAAACTGTTTTTT.

This clonotype appeared many times. The chain carries TRBV28 and TRBJ2-7; no definite D call. This CDR3 is built from 12 residues. Germline CDR1 reads MDHEN; CDR2 reads SYDVKM. V was clipped by 2 bases and J by 3 bases, with 5 bases between them. CDR3 nucleotides: TGTGCCAGCAGTTTACAGTTCTACGAGCAGTACTTC. Translation: CASSLQFYEQYF. Filled out from reference TRBV28 and TRBJ2-7, the complete variable domain reads DVKVTQSSRYLVKRTGEKVFLECVQDMDHENMFWYRQDPGLGLRLIYFSYDVKMKEKGDIPEGYSVSREKKERFSLILESASTNQTSMYLCASSLQFYEQYFGPGTRLTVT.